A selection of T cell receptor beta chains follows, all from one sample in a study of blood T cell repertoires in COVID-19. Some clones are missing from TCRdb's copy, which holds only in-frame ones; the method was immunoSEQ multiplex PCR. The data contain about 300,000 clones, around four fifths of them seen just once; the ten biggest clones take up around 10%. The sample comprised peripheral blood. These receptors were collected from a woman aged 45-65 years who had recovered from COVID-19. Both conserved end residues are part of each CDR3. The D gene is left open where the match is weak. Clone sizes are given selectively: once, few, many, or a class where the clone is expanded.

d_call: .
clone_size: .
v_call: TRBV20-1
j_call: TRBJ2-5
cdr3_nt: TGCAGTGCTAGTACTAGCAGTCAAGAGACCCAGTACTTC
cdr3_aa: CSASTSSQETQYF

d_call: TRBD1
clone_size: .
v_call: TRBV24-1
j_call: TRBJ2-3
cdr3_nt: TGTGCCACCCCCCAAGGTCGGGACAGGACCACAGATACGCAGTATTTT
cdr3_aa: CATPQGRDRTTDTQYF

d_call: .
clone_size: .
v_call: TRBV6-1
j_call: TRBJ1-5
cdr3_nt: TGTGCCAGCAGTGAACGGGTAAGACAGCCCCAGCATTTT
cdr3_aa: CASSERVRQPQHF

d_call: .
clone_size: .
v_call: TRBV5-1
j_call: TRBJ2-7
cdr3_nt: TGCGCCAGCTCCCCGCGGCGGAGCTACGAGCAGTACTTC
cdr3_aa: CASSPRRSYEQYF

d_call: .
clone_size: .
v_call: TRBV5-1
j_call: TRBJ2-4
cdr3_nt: TGCGCCAGCAGCTTTTCACTAGCCAAAAACATTCAGTACTTC
cdr3_aa: CASSFSLAKNIQYF

d_call: TRBD2
clone_size: few
v_call: TRBV27
j_call: TRBJ2-3
cdr3_nt: TGTGCCAGCAATAGCGGGAGTAAGACAGATACGCAGTATTTT
cdr3_aa: CASNSGSKTDTQYF

d_call: TRBD1
clone_size: .
v_call: TRBV13
j_call: TRBJ1-4
cdr3_nt: TGTGCCAGCAGACGTCAGGGGGAAATTGGGGAAAAACTGTTTTTT
cdr3_aa: CASRRQGEIGEKLFF

d_call: TRBD2
clone_size: .
v_call: TRBV7-3
j_call: TRBJ2-3
cdr3_nt: TGTGCCAGCAGCTTCGGGGGGGCCAGGACAGATACGCAGTATTTT
cdr3_aa: CASSFGGARTDTQYF

d_call: .
clone_size: .
v_call: TRBV2
j_call: TRBJ1-3
cdr3_nt: TGTGCCAGCAAAAATACGGGGAGTGGAAACACCATATATTTT
cdr3_aa: CASKNTGSGNTIYF

d_call: .
clone_size: .
v_call: TRBV27
j_call: TRBJ2-3
cdr3_nt: TGTGCCAGCAGTCGACTCTCTAGCACAGATACGCAGTATTTT
cdr3_aa: CASSRLSSTDTQYF

d_call: .
clone_size: .
v_call: TRBV21-1
j_call: TRBJ2-7
cdr3_nt: TGTGCCAGCAGCAAACGGCCTCCGGGACTGGAGATCTACGAGCAGTACTTC
cdr3_aa: CASSKRPPGLEIYEQYF

d_call: TRBD2
clone_size: .
v_call: TRBV11-2
j_call: TRBJ2-1
cdr3_nt: TGTGCCAGCAGCCCCGGACTAGCGGGGGATGAGCAGTTCTTC
cdr3_aa: CASSPGLAGDEQFF

d_call: TRBD1
clone_size: .
v_call: TRBV18
j_call: TRBJ1-4
cdr3_nt: TGTGCCAGCTCACCTAGCAGGGACAGGGGGCGTTCCGATGAAAAACTGTTTTTT
cdr3_aa: CASSPSRDRGRSDEKLFF

d_call: .
clone_size: .
v_call: TRBV30
j_call: TRBJ2-1
cdr3_nt: TGTGCCTGGAGTAGGGCAGGGTACAATGAGCAGTTCTTC
cdr3_aa: CAWSRAGYNEQFF

d_call: .
clone_size: .
v_call: TRBV18
j_call: TRBJ2-7
cdr3_nt: TGTGCCAGCTCACGCCAGAACTCCTACGAGCAGTACTTC
cdr3_aa: CASSRQNSYEQYF

d_call: .
clone_size: .
v_call: TRBV3-1/TRBV3-2
j_call: TRBJ2-1
cdr3_nt: TGTGCCAGCAGCCAAGAAGGGCGGGGAAACCACAATGAGCAGTTCTTC
cdr3_aa: CASSQEGRGNHNEQFF

d_call: .
clone_size: .
v_call: TRBV9
j_call: TRBJ1-1
cdr3_nt: TGTGCCAGCAGCGTAGGACTGGGGGCCTCCAACACTGAAGCTTTCTTT
cdr3_aa: CASSVGLGASNTEAFF

d_call: .
clone_size: .
v_call: TRBV30
j_call: TRBJ1-4
cdr3_nt: TGTGCCTGCCTCGTTCTTAATGAAAAACTGTTTTTT
cdr3_aa: CACLVLNEKLFF

d_call: .
clone_size: .
v_call: TRBV4-3
j_call: TRBJ1-1
cdr3_nt: TGCGCCAGCAGCCAGGCGTCGAGGGGACTAAGGATGAACACTGAAGCTTTCTTT
cdr3_aa: CASSQASRGLRMNTEAFF

d_call: .
clone_size: .
v_call: TRBV4-3
j_call: TRBJ1-5
cdr3_nt: TGCGCCAGCAGCCAAGATTATTCCCAGCCCCAGCATTTT
cdr3_aa: CASSQDYSQPQHF

d_call: TRBD1
clone_size: .
v_call: TRBV9
j_call: TRBJ2-7
cdr3_nt: TGTGCCAGCAGCGTGGGACAGCAGAACTACGAGCAGTACTTC
cdr3_aa: CASSVGQQNYEQYF

d_call: TRBD2
clone_size: .
v_call: TRBV27
j_call: TRBJ2-7
cdr3_nt: TGTGCCAGCAGTTTTGCGGGAGAGGAGAGCGAGCAGTACTTC
cdr3_aa: CASSFAGEESEQYF

d_call: TRBD1
clone_size: few
v_call: TRBV4-1
j_call: TRBJ1-6
cdr3_nt: TGCGCCAGCAGCCTCCGCCTGAGACAGGGGAATTCACCCCTCCACTTT
cdr3_aa: CASSLRLRQGNSPLHF

d_call: TRBD2
clone_size: .
v_call: TRBV15
j_call: TRBJ2-7
cdr3_nt: TGTGCCACCAGCAAACACCCACCAGCGGGGGGAGCATACGAGCAGTACTTC
cdr3_aa: CATSKHPPAGGAYEQYF